Listed below are T cell receptor beta chains from one sample, sequenced in a study of kidney transplant recipient with SARS-CoV-2 infection. Using its own MiXCR run on the reads, TCRdb lists one record per CDR3 protein. This repertoire shows about 250,000 distinct CDR3 sequences, around 26% found once; its top ten account for roughly 7%. The source was a blood sample, collected at baseline and on roughly day 120 from a kidney transplant recipient. The receptors were gathered from a young adult male patient who had COVID-19 and was a kidney transplant recipient. The T cells may partly be graft donor cells. CDR3s include the opening cysteine and the closing phenylalanine or tryptophan. Each record gives: J gene, clone size, D gene, V gene, CDR3 DNA, CDR3 protein. D genes are given only for firm matches. Rows may omit the clone size; those that give it use once, few, many or a size class.

TRBJ1-2 many . TRBV23-1 TGCGCCAGCAGTCTTTCCTGGCTACGCAGAAAGACCTATGGCTACACCTTC CASSLSWLRRKTYGYTF
TRBJ2-7 many . TRBV6-6 TGTGCCAGCAGTTACAAAGTCGCCTCTCTCTACGAGCAGTACTTC CASSYKVASLYEQYF
TRBJ2-7 many . TRBV28 TGTGCCAGCATTGGCACTTTCTCCTACGAGCAGTACTTC CASIGTFSYEQYF
TRBJ1-2 many . TRBV12-2 TGTGCAAGTCGCAGATTCCTGACTCCACGAAAGACCTATGGCTACACCTTC CASRRFLTPRKTYGYTF
TRBJ2-3 few . TRBV5-1 TGCGCCAGCAGCTTGTCGGCTTACACAGATACGCAGTATTTT CASSLSAYTDTQYF
TRBJ2-1 few . TRBV11-3 TGTGCCAGCAGCTTAGCGAGCGGCTATGTCAATGAGCAGTTCTTC CASSLASGYVNEQFF
TRBJ2-3 . . TRBV15 TGTGCCACCAGCCCTCGGGAGTCAGGCACAGATACGCAGTATTTT CATSPRESGTDTQYF
TRBJ1-1 many . TRBV4-1 TGCGCCAGCAGCCAAGCTGAGTTCACAGGGAGGTTGAACACTGAAGCTTTCTTT CASSQAEFTGRLNTEAFF
TRBJ2-1 many . TRBV20-1 TGCAGTGCTAGAGGGGGGCCGGGAGAGCAGTTCTTC CSARGGPGEQFF
TRBJ2-3 . . TRBV11-2 TGTGCCAGCAGCTCCTACAGAGCCACCACAGATACGCAGTATTTT CASSSYRATTDTQYF
TRBJ1-1 . . TRBV7-2 TGTGCCAGCAGGACGAATCAGGGGTACACTGAAGCTTTCTTT CASRTNQGYTEAFF
TRBJ1-2 many . TRBV6-6 TGTGCCAGCAGTCGCGGACCAGGTGGGAGAAAGACCTATGGCTACACCTTC CASSRGPGGRKTYGYTF
TRBJ1-5 many TRBD1 TRBV7-9 TGTGCCAGCAGCCGCGGGACAGGGGATTGGGATCAGCCCCAGCATTTT CASSRGTGDWDQPQHF
TRBJ2-1 . TRBD2 TRBV12-3/TRBV12-4 TGTGCCAGCTACTCGGGACCGGGACTAGCGGCGGGCGATGAGCAGTTCTTC CASYSGPGLAAGDEQFF
TRBJ1-2 many . TRBV7-9 TGTGCCAGCAGCTTACCGATCCTGGACACATCTAACTATGGCTACACCTTC CASSLPILDTSNYGYTF
TRBJ1-2 many . TRBV7-9 TGTGCCAGCAGCTTGATTAACTATGGCTACACCTTC CASSLINYGYTF
TRBJ2-1 . TRBD1 TRBV11-3 TGTGCCAGCAGCGCAGGGGGCAATGAGCAGCTCTTC CASSAGGNEQLF
TRBJ2-1 many . TRBV5-4 TGTGCCAGCAGCCTGGGGGGGCCTGACTACAATGAGCAGTTCTTC CASSLGGPDYNEQFF
TRBJ2-1 . . TRBV20-1 TGCAGTGCTAGCCCCCCGAACAATGAGCAGCTCTTC CSASPPNNEQLF
TRBJ1-2 . . TRBV16 TGTGCCAGCAGCGGTCGTAAGGTCGTTAGAAAGACCTATGGCTACGCCTTC CASSGRKVVRKTYGYAF
TRBJ1-4 many TRBD1 TRBV6-2/TRBV6-3 TGTGCCAGCAGTTATTACCTTACAGGGGCTTTGAATGAAAAACTGTTTTTT CASSYYLTGALNEKLFF
TRBJ1-1 few . TRBV6-5 TGTGCCAGCAGACTGAAGGCTACGAACACTGAAGCTTTCTTT CASRLKATNTEAFF
TRBJ1-2 many TRBD1 TRBV7-3 TGTGCCAGCAGCTTAAACCCCTTGACAGGGGGGCTAGTCTGGGGCTACACCTTC CASSLNPLTGGLVWGYTF
TRBJ1-4 many TRBD1 TRBV12-3/TRBV12-4 TGTGCCTGCAGTCAACAGGGGTTTAATGAAAATCTGTTTTTT CACSQQGFNENLFF
TRBJ2-7 many TRBD1 TRBV20-1 TGCAGTGCTGCCGGGACAGCCTACGAGCAGTACTTC CSAAGTAYEQYF
TRBJ1-5 . . TRBV6-1 TGTGCCAGCAGGACAGCAAAGGGGAGAAGCAATCAGCCCCAGCATTTT CASRTAKGRSNQPQHF
TRBJ2-2 many . TRBV3-1 TGTGCCAGCAGCACGTCAACTCCCATTTCAGGCTTGACCGGGGAGCTGTTTTTT CASSTSTPISGLTGELFF
TRBJ1-2 many . TRBV19 TGTGCCAGTAGTAACTACTTGACAAATCGAAAGACCTATGGCTACACCTTC CASSNYLTNRKTYGYTF
TRBJ1-2 many TRBD1 TRBV12-3/TRBV12-4 TGTGCCACCTCCCAGGGGGGACCTAGCTATGGCTACACCTTC CATSQGGPSYGYTF
TRBJ2-3 many . TRBV12-3/TRBV12-4 TGTGCCAGCAGTTTAACCCTTAGAGGAACAGATACGCAGTATTTT CASSLTLRGTDTQYF
TRBJ2-1 many TRBD1 TRBV5-1 TGCGCCAGCAGCCCCGGGACAGCAAATGAGCAGTTCTTC CASSPGTANEQFF
TRBJ2-3 many . TRBV29-1 TGCAGCGTTGAAGGGCTAGCGAAGGCAGATACGCAGTATTTT CSVEGLAKADTQYF
TRBJ1-1 many . TRBV11-2 TGTGCCAGCAGCTCCGGACAGTGGGCGGAAGCTTTCTTT CASSSGQWAEAFF
TRBJ2-4 . . TRBV19 TGTGCCAGTAGTGCTGGGACTAACATTCAGTACTTC CASSAGTNIQYF
TRBJ2-7 few . TRBV7-6 TGTGCCAGCAGCTTATATGACGGCTACGAGCAGTACTTC CASSLYDGYEQYF
TRBJ2-3 . . TRBV18 TGTGCCAGCTCACCACAAAACAGGGAAGGTACGCAGTATTTT CASSPQNREGTQYF
TRBJ2-7 . . TRBV3-1 TGTGCCAACAGCCAGGAACGGCCGGACGGGCGAACCTACGAGCAGTACTTC CANSQERPDGRTYEQYF
TRBJ2-1 few TRBD2 TRBV10-3 TGTGCCATCAGTGCCGGACTAGCGGGAAACACCTACAATGAGCAGTTCTTC CAISAGLAGNTYNEQFF
TRBJ2-1 few . TRBV28 TGTGCCAGCAGCATGACTACACCCTACAATGAGCAGTTCTTC CASSMTTPYNEQFF
TRBJ1-2 many . TRBV16 TGTGCCAGCAGCGTGGAAACGGTCGTTAGAAAGACCTATGGCTACACCTTC CASSVETVVRKTYGYTF
TRBJ1-2 many . TRBV6-9 TGTGCCAGCAGTAGCCGTCTGCCTTACGGAAAGACCTATGGCTACACCTTC CASSSRLPYGKTYGYTF
TRBJ1-1 many . TRBV3-1 TGTGCCAGCAGCAATAGCTTTCCCATTTCAATTCGCACTGAAGCTTTCTTT CASSNSFPISIRTEAFF
TRBJ1-2 . . TRBV10-2 TGCGCCAGCAGTGCAGTATTCACTTCTAGAAAGACCTATGGCTACACCTTC CASSAVFTSRKTYGYTF
TRBJ1-2 . . TRBV5-4 TGTGCCAGCGTGGGCTACGTACCAGGAAAGACCTATGGCCACACCTTC CASVGYVPGKTYGHTF
TRBJ1-2 many . TRBV6-8 TGTGCCAGCAGTCGGGCGGAACGCTCTAGAAAGACCTATGGCTACACCTTC CASSRAERSRKTYGYTF
TRBJ1-4 many . TRBV5-4 TGTGCCAGCAGCTTGGGAACGACAGCTAATGAAAAACTGTTTTTT CASSLGTTANEKLFF
TRBJ2-5 many . TRBV19 TGTGCCAGTAGTAGAAGACCGACGACTCAAGAGACCCAGTACTTC CASSRRPTTQETQYF
TRBJ1-2 few . TRBV5-4 TGTGCCGCCCTTGGGGGGGGACGACACAAGAGAGTCTATGGCTACACCTTC CAALGGGRHKRVYGYTF
TRBJ1-2 many . TRBV7-4 TGTGCCAGCAGCACCGGAACTTCAGCTCGAAAGACCTATGGCTACACCTTC CASSTGTSARKTYGYTF
TRBJ2-3 . TRBD2 TRBV5-5 TGTGCCAGCAGCTTAAGGGGGAACGGAGCGGGAGGTGTTGTAGATACGCAGTATTTT CASSLRGNGAGGVVDTQYF
TRBJ1-1 . TRBD1 TRBV7-9 TGTGCCAGCGGCTTAGCTATACAGGGGGAAAGGCTGAACACTGAAGCTTCCTTT CASGLAIQGERLNTEASF
TRBJ1-6 many TRBD1 TRBV7-8 TGTGCCAGCAGCTACCGGGACAGGGGGCCGGGGTCACCCCTCCACTTT CASSYRDRGPGSPLHF
TRBJ1-3 many . TRBV20-1 TGCAGTGCTCCAAAACAGGGTTCTGGAAACACCATATATTTT CSAPKQGSGNTIYF
TRBJ2-7 many . TRBV24-1 TGTGCCACCAGTGGAGGATTCGGAGAGCAGTACTTC CATSGGFGEQYF
TRBJ1-2 many . TRBV5-8 TGTGCCAGCAAGAGGTGTCATCCACGAAAGACCTATGGCTACACCTTC CASKRCHPRKTYGYTF
TRBJ2-5 few . TRBV5-4 TGTGCCAGCAGCTCCTACGGGTCTGGAGAGACCCAGTACTTC CASSSYGSGETQYF
TRBJ1-2 many . TRBV7-9 TGTGCCAGCAGCCTGATTCATGCGGGGTCGAGGGAGTTCCCCTATGGCTACACCTTC CASSLIHAGSREFPYGYTF
TRBJ1-4 many . TRBV19 TGTGCCAGTAACGAGGGGATCGAGGAAAAACTGTTTTTT CASNEGIEEKLFF
TRBJ2-1 many TRBD2 TRBV5-1 TGCGCCAGCAGCTTGGTAGCGGGAGGTCTCAATGAGCAGTTCTTC CASSLVAGGLNEQFF
TRBJ1-2 many . TRBV19 TGTGCCAGTAGTGTTATTGTGGGACATCTTTATGGCTACACCTTC CASSVIVGHLYGYTF